The rows below give T cell receptor beta chains drawn from one sample of a study of cytomegalovirus exposure and HLA in healthy donors. Repertoires were generated with immunoSEQ multiplex PCR, while TCRdb's copy carries only in-frame clones and drops some. The table includes approximately 170,000 clones, 65% to 80% detected once. The sample was PBMCs. Every receptor here comes from a woman between 40 and 50 years old in good health and CMV-seropositive. The CDR3 runs from the conserved cysteine through the conserved F or W. D genes are given only for firm matches. A clone size is listed for some rows: how often the clone was seen (once, few, many), or a class if it is expanded.

CDR3: CAISESGGLGEAFF
DNA: TGTGCCATCAGTGAGTCAGGCGGGCTGGGTGAAGCTTTCTTT
size: once
D: NA
J: TRBJ1-1
V: TRBV10-3

CDR3: CASSSSSGGSYEQYF
DNA: TGTGCCAGTAGTAGTTCTAGCGGGGGCTCCTACGAGCAGTACTTC
size: NA
D: TRBD2
J: TRBJ2-7
V: TRBV19

CDR3: CATSRAEAGGVAKNIQYF
DNA: TGTGCCACCAGCAGAGCGGAGGCAGGCGGGGTAGCCAAAAACATTCAGTACTTC
size: NA
D: NA
J: TRBJ2-4
V: TRBV15

CDR3: CASSQVAGGPMENIQYF
DNA: TGTGCCAGTAGCCAAGTAGCGGGAGGGCCGATGGAGAACATTCAGTACTTC
size: NA
D: TRBD2
J: TRBJ2-4
V: TRBV19

CDR3: CASSTGLAGDEQYF
DNA: TGCGCCAGCAGCACCGGACTAGCGGGAGACGAGCAGTACTTC
size: NA
D: TRBD2
J: TRBJ2-7
V: TRBV5-1

CDR3: CASSGYRGDNEKLFF
DNA: TGTGCCAGCAGTGGATACAGGGGGGATAATGAAAAACTGTTTTTT
size: once
D: TRBD1
J: TRBJ1-4
V: TRBV6-1

CDR3: CASSLGGGTPLNTEAFF
DNA: TGTGCCAGCAGCTTAGGCGGGGGGACCCCCCTTAACACTGAAGCTTTCTTT
size: few
D: NA
J: TRBJ1-1
V: TRBV7-9

CDR3: CASGLVTGLYYEQYF
DNA: TGTGCTAGTGGTTTGGTGACAGGGCTCTACTACGAGCAGTACTTC
size: once
D: TRBD1
J: TRBJ2-7
V: TRBV12-5

CDR3: CASSLLQGAPTNEKLFF
DNA: TGTGCCAGCAGCCTACTACAGGGGGCGCCAACTAATGAAAAACTGTTTTTT
size: NA
D: TRBD1
J: TRBJ1-4
V: TRBV7-9

CDR3: CASSLLAGGQNEQFF
DNA: TGTGCCAGCAGTCTGCTGGCGGGGGGGCAGAATGAGCAGTTCTTC
size: NA
D: TRBD2
J: TRBJ2-1
V: TRBV6-1

CDR3: CASSLDRGSFYGYTF
DNA: TGTGCCAGCAGCTTAGACAGGGGTTCCTTCTATGGCTACACCTTC
size: NA
D: TRBD1
J: TRBJ1-2
V: TRBV7-9

CDR3: CASSYSSTGAYGYTF
DNA: TGTGCCAGCAGTTACTCCTCGACAGGTGCCTATGGCTACACCTTC
size: NA
D: NA
J: TRBJ1-2
V: TRBV6-5

CDR3: CATGTQVNNEQFF
DNA: TGTGCCACCGGGACTCAAGTTAACAATGAGCAGTTCTTC
size: NA
D: NA
J: TRBJ2-1
V: TRBV11-3

CDR3: CASSSMRRGVAGELFF
DNA: TGTGCCAGCAGCTCAATGAGGCGGGGGGTAGCCGGGGAGCTGTTTTTT
size: once
D: TRBD2
J: TRBJ2-2
V: TRBV7-2

CDR3: CASSYKGGTEAFF
DNA: TGTGCCAGCAGTTATAAGGGGGGGACTGAAGCTTTCTTT
size: NA
D: NA
J: TRBJ1-1
V: TRBV6-5

CDR3: CASSDRGLAGRAIYEQYF
DNA: TGTGCCAGCAGTGATAGGGGGCTCGCCGGGAGAGCCATCTACGAGCAGTACTTC
size: NA
D: NA
J: TRBJ2-7
V: TRBV2

CDR3: CATSRGAGEPQHF
DNA: TGTGCCACCAGCAGAGGGGCAGGGGAGCCCCAGCATTTT
size: NA
D: NA
J: TRBJ1-5
V: TRBV15

CDR3: CASSMEAGPTYEQYF
DNA: TGTGCCAGTAGTATGGAAGCGGGGCCAACCTACGAGCAGTACTTC
size: NA
D: TRBD2
J: TRBJ2-7
V: TRBV19

CDR3: CASSGPNSNQPQHF
DNA: TGTGCCAGCAGTGGCCCGAATAGCAATCAGCCCCAGCATTTT
size: NA
D: NA
J: TRBJ1-5
V: TRBV6-5

CDR3: CASSDLDRESYGYTF
DNA: TGTGCCAGCAGTGACCTCGACAGGGAATCCTATGGCTACACCTTC
size: NA
D: TRBD1
J: TRBJ1-2
V: TRBV25-1

CDR3: CASSQTSGRTHNEQFF
DNA: TGTGCCAGCAGCCAGACTAGCGGGAGGACGCACAATGAGCAGTTCTTC
size: once
D: TRBD2
J: TRBJ2-1
V: TRBV5-4

CDR3: CASRSPWNEKLFF
DNA: TGTGCCAGTAGAAGCCCGTGGAATGAAAAACTGTTTTTT
size: NA
D: NA
J: TRBJ1-4
V: TRBV19

CDR3: CSVTGTSGSSTDTQYF
DNA: TGCAGCGTGACCGGGACTAGCGGTTCTAGCACAGATACGCAGTATTTT
size: NA
D: TRBD2
J: TRBJ2-3
V: TRBV29-1

CDR3: CASSPDRGGSTEAFF
DNA: TGTGCCAGCAGCCCCGACAGGGGAGGCAGCACTGAAGCTTTCTTT
size: NA
D: TRBD1
J: TRBJ1-1
V: TRBV28

CDR3: CASSQGLGRGTGELFF
DNA: TGCGCCAGCAGTCAGGGACTAGGAAGAGGCACCGGGGAGCTGTTTTTT
size: NA
D: TRBD2
J: TRBJ2-2
V: TRBV5-1

CDR3: CASPSGGNTGELFF
DNA: TGTGCAAGTCCGAGCGGGGGTAACACCGGGGAGCTGTTTTTT
size: NA
D: NA
J: TRBJ2-2
V: TRBV12-2

CDR3: CASSVGAGNTGELFF
DNA: TGTGCCAGCAGCGTAGGAGCGGGAAACACCGGGGAGCTGTTTTTT
size: once
D: TRBD2
J: TRBJ2-2
V: TRBV9

CDR3: CASSPPQRNTEAFF
DNA: TGTGCCAGTAGTCCCCCACAACGTAACACTGAAGCTTTCTTT
size: NA
D: NA
J: TRBJ1-1
V: TRBV19

CDR3: CATKTGGYNQPQHF
DNA: TGTGCCACCAAGACAGGGGGCTACAATCAGCCCCAGCATTTT
size: NA
D: TRBD1
J: TRBJ1-5
V: TRBV6-1

CDR3: CSVDSTSGKSDEQFF
DNA: TGCAGCGTTGATAGTACTAGCGGGAAATCGGATGAGCAGTTCTTC
size: once
D: TRBD2
J: TRBJ2-1
V: TRBV29-1

CDR3: CASSPGTTNEKLFF
DNA: TGTGCCAGTAGTCCCGGGACAACTAATGAAAAACTGTTTTTT
size: NA
D: NA
J: TRBJ1-4
V: TRBV19

CDR3: CASSQDIGRVVSNQPQHF
DNA: TGCGCCAGCAGCCAAGATATCGGCAGGGTCGTTAGCAATCAGCCCCAGCATTTT
size: NA
D: NA
J: TRBJ1-5
V: TRBV4-3

CDR3: CASKAAGKETQYF
DNA: TGTGCCAGCAAAGCGGCTGGAAAAGAGACCCAGTACTTC
size: NA
D: NA
J: TRBJ2-5
V: TRBV2

CDR3: CASSLFGGAKETQYF
DNA: TGTGCCAGCAGCTTATTCGGGGGGGCAAAAGAGACCCAGTACTTC
size: NA
D: TRBD2
J: TRBJ2-5
V: TRBV7-2

CDR3: CASSRGQITDTQYF
DNA: TGTGCCAGCAGCCGCGGACAGATCACAGATACGCAGTATTTT
size: NA
D: NA
J: TRBJ2-3
V: TRBV7-2

CDR3: CSVSQQSGANVLTF
DNA: TGCAGCGTTTCACAACAGTCTGGGGCCAACGTCCTGACTTTC
size: NA
D: NA
J: TRBJ2-6
V: TRBV29-1

CDR3: CASSERPGLGTHEQYF
DNA: TGTGCCAGCAGTGAGCGCCCGGGACTAGGAACCCACGAGCAGTACTTC
size: NA
D: TRBD2
J: TRBJ2-7
V: TRBV6-1

CDR3: CASRAPASSYNEQFF
DNA: TGTGCCAGCAGGGCGCCAGCTAGCTCCTACAATGAGCAGTTCTTC
size: NA
D: NA
J: TRBJ2-1
V: TRBV28

CDR3: CASRSYRGGQYF
DNA: TGTGCCAGCAGGTCATACAGGGGAGGTCAGTACTTC
size: NA
D: NA
J: TRBJ2-5
V: TRBV6-6

CDR3: CASSEYGTRSNEQFF
DNA: TGCGCCAGCAGTGAGTATGGGACTAGATCGAATGAGCAGTTCTTC
size: NA
D: TRBD2
J: TRBJ2-1
V: TRBV10-1

CDR3: CASSMIAGGLDEQFF
DNA: TGTGCCAGTAGTATGATCGCGGGGGGGCTTGATGAGCAGTTCTTC
size: NA
D: TRBD2
J: TRBJ2-1
V: TRBV19

CDR3: CAWSVLTGGTEAFF
DNA: TGTGCCTGGAGTGTGTTGACAGGGGGAACTGAAGCTTTCTTT
size: NA
D: TRBD1
J: TRBJ1-1
V: TRBV30

CDR3: CASSFGGNEQFF
DNA: TGTGCCAGCAGCTTCGGAGGCAATGAGCAGTTCTTC
size: NA
D: NA
J: TRBJ2-1
V: TRBV11-2

CDR3: CASSPSSGANVLTF
DNA: TGTGCCAGCAGCCCGAGCTCTGGGGCCAACGTCCTGACTTTC
size: NA
D: NA
J: TRBJ2-6
V: TRBV5-6

CDR3: CASSQGGNILNTGELFF
DNA: TGTGCCAGCAGCCAGGGAGGGAATATCCTAAACACCGGGGAGCTGTTTTTT
size: NA
D: TRBD2
J: TRBJ2-2
V: TRBV5-4

CDR3: CASSPPGLDEQYF
DNA: TGTGCCAGCTCACCCCCAGGGTTGGACGAGCAGTACTTC
size: NA
D: NA
J: TRBJ2-7
V: TRBV18

CDR3: CATSADSYGYTF
DNA: TGTGCCACCAGCGCGGACAGCTATGGCTACACCTTC
size: once
D: NA
J: TRBJ1-2
V: TRBV15

CDR3: CASSPQGGNQPQHF
DNA: TGTGCCAGCAGCCCCCAGGGTGGCAATCAGCCCCAGCATTTT
size: NA
D: NA
J: TRBJ1-5
V: TRBV7-8

CDR3: CASSGTLAKNIQYF
DNA: TGTGCCAGCAGCGGCACCTTAGCCAAAAACATTCAGTACTTC
size: NA
D: NA
J: TRBJ2-4
V: TRBV7-2

CDR3: CASSSTSGVTDTQYF
DNA: TGTGCCAGCAGCTCAACTAGCGGGGTCACAGATACGCAGTATTTT
size: NA
D: TRBD2
J: TRBJ2-3
V: TRBV7-2

CDR3: CASGTDRALYEQFF
DNA: TGTGCCAGCGGGACGGACAGGGCACTATATGAGCAGTTCTTC
size: once
D: TRBD1
J: TRBJ2-1
V: TRBV27

CDR3: CASRTGGPPYEQYF
DNA: TGTGCCAGCAGGACAGGGGGCCCACCCTACGAGCAGTACTTC
size: once
D: TRBD1
J: TRBJ2-7
V: TRBV6-6

CDR3: CASSFGLAGREQYF
DNA: TGTGCCAGCAGCTTTGGACTAGCTGGGCGCGAGCAGTACTTC
size: NA
D: TRBD2
J: TRBJ2-7
V: TRBV11-2

CDR3: CASSEFRTWNTYEQYF
DNA: TGTGCCAGCAGTGAATTCCGGACATGGAATACCTACGAGCAGTACTTC
size: few
D: NA
J: TRBJ2-7
V: TRBV25-1